This entry describes one T cell receptor (beta chain). The data are from a study of shared clonotypes between healthy human individuals. The junction had 10 bases not matched to a gene; V was cut back by 6 bases and J by 0 bases. Germline CDR1 MDHEN, CDR2 SYDVKM. The CDR3 sequence is 17 residues long. Profiling relied on immunoSEQ multiplex PCR, and the TCRdb table lists in-frame clones only, not all of them. The sample consists of around 940,000 clones, approximately 80% of them appearing once. Sequencing used memory CD4+ T cells sorted from blood. Subset meaning: CD45RA-negative fraction. The chain employs TRBV28 and TRBJ1-5; 8 bases line up with TRBD1. The receptor was derived from a man aged 18 to 35 in good health. The CDR3 region has the DNA TGTGCCAGCAGACTTGGACAGGGTTTACATAGCAATCAGCCCCAGCATTTT. Translation gives CASRLGQGLHSNQPQHF.